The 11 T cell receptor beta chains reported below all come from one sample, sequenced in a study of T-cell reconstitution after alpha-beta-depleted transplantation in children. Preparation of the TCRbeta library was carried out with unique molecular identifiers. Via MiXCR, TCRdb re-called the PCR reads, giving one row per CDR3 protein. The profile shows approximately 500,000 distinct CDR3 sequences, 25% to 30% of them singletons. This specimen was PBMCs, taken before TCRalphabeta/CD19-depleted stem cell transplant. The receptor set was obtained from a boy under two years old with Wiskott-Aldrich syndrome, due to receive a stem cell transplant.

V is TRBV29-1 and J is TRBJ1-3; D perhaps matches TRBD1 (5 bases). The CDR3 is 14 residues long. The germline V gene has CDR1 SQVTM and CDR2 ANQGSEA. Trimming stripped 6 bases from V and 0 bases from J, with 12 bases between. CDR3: CSVGTVSSGNTIYF. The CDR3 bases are TGCAGCGTGGGGACGGTCTCCTCTGGAAACACCATATATTTT.

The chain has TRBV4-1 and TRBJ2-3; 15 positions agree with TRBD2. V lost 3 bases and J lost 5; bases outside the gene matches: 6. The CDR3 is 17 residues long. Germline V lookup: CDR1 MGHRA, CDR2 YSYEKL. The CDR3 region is CASSHGLAGGPRDTQYF. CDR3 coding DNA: TGCGCCAGCAGCCACGGACTAGCGGGAGGGCCGAGAGATACGCAGTATTTT.

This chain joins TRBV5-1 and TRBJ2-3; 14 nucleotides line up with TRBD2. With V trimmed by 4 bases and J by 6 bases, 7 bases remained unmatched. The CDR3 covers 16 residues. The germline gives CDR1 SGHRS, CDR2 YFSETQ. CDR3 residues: CASSTGLAGAPDTQYF. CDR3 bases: TGCGCCAGCAGCACGGGACTAGCGGGAGCTCCGGATACGCAGTATTTT.

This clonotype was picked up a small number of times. The CDR3 sequence is CASSRDRGREYNEQFF. CDR3 coding DNA: TGTGCCAGCAGCCGGGACAGGGGGCGGGAGTACAATGAGCAGTTCTTC. The chain has TRBV4-2 and TRBJ2-1; 12 positions agree with TRBD1. Germline trimming cut 4 bases from V and 4 bases from J; bases unmatched to any gene: 5. Germline loops: CDR1 LGHNA, CDR2 YNFKEQ. The CDR3 extends over 16 amino acids.

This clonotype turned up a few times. The CDR3 DNA sequence: TGTGCCAGCAGCTTTCTACCGAGTTATACTTCCCAGTGGGGTTCTGAAGCTTTCTTT. Protein product: CASSFLPSYTSQWGSEAFF. This chain uses TRBV11-2 with TRBJ1-1, with D unclear. The CDR3 is made up of 19 amino acids. The germline V gene encodes CDR1 SGHAT and CDR2 FQNNGV. V was trimmed by 3 bases and J by 6 bases, leaving 29 bases between them.

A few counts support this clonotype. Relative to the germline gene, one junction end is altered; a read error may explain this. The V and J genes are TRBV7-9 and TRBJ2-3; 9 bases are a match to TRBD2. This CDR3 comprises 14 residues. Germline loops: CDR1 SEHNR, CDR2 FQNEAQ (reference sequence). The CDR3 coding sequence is TGTGCCAGCAGTTTAGCGGGAGTACCAGATACGCAGTATTTT. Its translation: CASSLAGVPDTQYF.

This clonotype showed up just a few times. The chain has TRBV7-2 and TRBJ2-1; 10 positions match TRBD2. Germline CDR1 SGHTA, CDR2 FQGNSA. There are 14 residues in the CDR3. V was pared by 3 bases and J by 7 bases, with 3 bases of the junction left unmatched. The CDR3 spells CASSFISGRNEQFF. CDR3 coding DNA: TGTGCCAGCAGCTTCATTAGCGGGAGGAATGAGCAGTTCTTC.

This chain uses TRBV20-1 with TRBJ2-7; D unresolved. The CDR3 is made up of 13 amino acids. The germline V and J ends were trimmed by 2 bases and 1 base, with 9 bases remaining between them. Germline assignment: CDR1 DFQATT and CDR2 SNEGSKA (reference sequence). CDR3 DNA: TGCAGTGCTAGACCTGCCGGGTCCTACGAGCAGTACTTC. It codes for CSARPAGSYEQYF.

CDR3 nucleotide sequence: TGTGCCAGCAGCTACGGACTAGCACCCTACGATACGCAGTATTTT. This translates into CASSYGLAPYDTQYF. The gene calls are TRBV7-2 and TRBJ2-3; 8 bases agree with TRBD2. The CDR3 sequence is 15 residues long. V trimming: 4 bases; J trimming: 6 bases; junction bases outside the gene matches: 9. Germline assignment: CDR1 SGHTA and CDR2 FQGNSA.

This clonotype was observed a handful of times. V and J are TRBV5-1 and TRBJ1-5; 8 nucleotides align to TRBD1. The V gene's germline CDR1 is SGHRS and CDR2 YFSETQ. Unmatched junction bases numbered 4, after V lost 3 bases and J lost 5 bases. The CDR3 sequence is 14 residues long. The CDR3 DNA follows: TGCGCCAGCAGCTGGACAGGGAGAGATCAGCCCCAGCATTTT. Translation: CASSWTGRDQPQHF.

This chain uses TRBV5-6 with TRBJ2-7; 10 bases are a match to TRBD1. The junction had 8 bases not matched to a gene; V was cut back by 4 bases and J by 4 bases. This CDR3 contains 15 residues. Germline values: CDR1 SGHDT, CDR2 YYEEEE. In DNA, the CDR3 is TGTGCCAGCAGCCGGTCGGGACAGGGGAAGTACGAGCAGTACTTC. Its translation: CASSRSGQGKYEQYF. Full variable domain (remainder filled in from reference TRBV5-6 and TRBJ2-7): DAGVTQSPTHLIKTRGQQVTLRCSPKSGHDTVSWYQQALGQGPQFIFQYYEEEERQRGNFPDRFSGHQFPNYSSELNVNALLLGDSALYLCASSRSGQGKYEQYFGPGTRLTVT.